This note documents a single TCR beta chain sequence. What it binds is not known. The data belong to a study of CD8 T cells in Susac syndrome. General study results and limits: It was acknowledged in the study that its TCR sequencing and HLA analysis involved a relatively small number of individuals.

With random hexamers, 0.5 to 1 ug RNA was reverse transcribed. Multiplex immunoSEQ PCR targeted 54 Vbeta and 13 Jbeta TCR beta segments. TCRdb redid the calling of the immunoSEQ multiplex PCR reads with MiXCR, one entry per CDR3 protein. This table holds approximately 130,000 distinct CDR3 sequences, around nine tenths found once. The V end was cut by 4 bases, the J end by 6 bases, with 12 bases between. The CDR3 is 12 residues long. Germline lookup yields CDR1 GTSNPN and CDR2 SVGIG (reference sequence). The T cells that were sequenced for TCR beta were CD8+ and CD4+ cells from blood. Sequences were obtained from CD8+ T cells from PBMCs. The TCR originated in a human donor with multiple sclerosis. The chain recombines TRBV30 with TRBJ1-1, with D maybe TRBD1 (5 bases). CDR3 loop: CAWTPGTPEAFF. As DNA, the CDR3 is TGTGCCTGGACCCCAGGGACCCCTGAAGCTTTCTTT.